The sample holds many counts of the clone carrying this TCR beta chain. This sample was taken from a study of T cells in Graves' hyperthyroidism and ophthalmopathy. Germline CDR1 reads LNHDA; CDR2 reads SQIVND (reference sequence). The CDR3 totals 14 residues. Germline trimming cut 5 bases from V and 3 bases from J; bases unmatched to any gene: 3. Patients were excluded because of uncontrolled infection, other autoimmune disease, pregnancy or lactation. Amplification of TCR beta CDR3 regions was performed using RNA transcripts as template. TCR CDR3 underwent first-round RT-PCR with the HTBI primer set. One entry per CDR3 protein, called by TCRdb with MiXCR from the multiplex PCR reads. This sample has about 480,000 distinct CDR3 sequences; approximately 14% occur once, and the top ten carry less than 20%.

The sequence was collected from a woman under 30 with Graves' hyperthyroidism. The chain is built from TRBV19 and TRBJ2-7; 11 nucleotides align to TRBD1. The source material was blood. DNA of the CDR3: TGTGCCAGTAGTCCCGGGACAGGGGGCTACGAGCAGTACGTC. Residues: CASSPGTGGYEQYV.